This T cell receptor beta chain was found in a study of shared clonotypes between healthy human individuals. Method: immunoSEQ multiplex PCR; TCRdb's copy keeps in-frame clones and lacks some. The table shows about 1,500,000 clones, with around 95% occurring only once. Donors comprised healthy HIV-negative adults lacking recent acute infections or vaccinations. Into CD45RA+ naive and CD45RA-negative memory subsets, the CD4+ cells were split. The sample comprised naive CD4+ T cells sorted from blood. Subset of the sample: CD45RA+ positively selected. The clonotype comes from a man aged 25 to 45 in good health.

DNA for the CDR3: TGCGCCAGCAGCCAAGAGCGGGGCCTTTATGGCTACACCTTC. Encoded protein: CASSQERGLYGYTF. The chain uses TRBV4-1 and TRBJ1-2; D possibly corresponds to TRBD1 (5 bases). The germline V gene encodes CDR1 MGHRA and CDR2 YSYEKL. This CDR3 region has 14 residues. The germline V and J ends were trimmed by 0 bases and 5 bases, with 10 bases remaining between them.